The 16 T cell receptor beta chains below all came from one sample that was sequenced in a study of response to subunit inactivated influenza vaccine. TCRdb fed the RT-PCR reads into MiXCR, producing one record per CDR3 protein. The data show over 750,000 distinct CDR3 sequences, over 20% seen once. Sequenced material: PBMCs from blood, taken around 5 days after vaccination. The receptors originated from a man aged 45-65 years who received an inactivated influenza vaccine.

This clonotype was counted many times. The chain links TRBV12-3 or TRBV12-4 to TRBJ1-5; D not certain. The V end was cut by 2 bases, the J end by 7 bases, with 6 bases between. This CDR3 is 12 amino acids long. CDR3 sequence reads: CASSLSVQPQHF. In nucleotides, the CDR3 is TGTGCCAGCAGTTTATCGGTACAGCCCCAGCATTTT.

A single count supports this clonotype. CDR3 DNA: TGTGCCAGCATCCAGACCCAGAACACCGGGGAGCTGTTTTTT. Translated, it gives CASIQTQNTGELFF. The chain employs TRBV7-9 and TRBJ2-2, with D hard to call. The CDR3 is 14 amino acids. V shed 7 bases and J shed 1 base, with 10 bases lying between them. Germline V CDR1 and CDR2: SEHNR, FQNEAQ (reference sequence).

This chain joins TRBV9 and TRBJ2-2; D unclear. Trimming pared 4 bases from V and 6 bases from J, leaving 13 bases between. The CDR3 extends over 14 amino acids. Germline V lookup: CDR1 SGDLS, CDR2 YYNGEE. The CDR3 DNA follows: TGTGCCAGCAGCCCCGACGGCTACCCCGGGGAGCTGTTTTTT. Protein product: CASSPDGYPGELFF.

This clonotype was picked up many times. This sequence joins TRBV5-1 and TRBJ2-5; 9 bases match TRBD1. Per germline, CDR1 SGHRS and CDR2 YFSETQ. The CDR3 is made up of 18 amino acids. V was clipped by 0 bases and J by 2 bases; unmatched bases: 11. CDR3 coding DNA: TGCGCCAGCAGCTTGGGTTTGGCCGGGACAGGGAATCAAGAGACCCAGTACTTC. Residues: CASSLGLAGTGNQETQYF.

This clonotype has more than one count but fewer than ten. The genes are TRBV20-1 and TRBJ1-2; the match to TRBD1 covers 9 bases. Germline V CDR1 and CDR2: DFQATT, SNEGSKA (reference sequence). This CDR3 has 14 amino acids. The junction had 4 bases not matched to a gene; V was cut back by 2 bases and J by 3 bases. This CDR3 is CSARNRGQDYGYTF. CDR3 bases: TGCAGTGCTAGAAACAGGGGGCAGGACTATGGCTACACCTTC.

This clonotype was counted a few times. The chain carries TRBV5-1 and TRBJ2-6; 8 nucleotides line up with TRBD1. The J segment lost 0 bases and the V segment lost 6 bases, leaving 14 bases of the junction unmatched. Germline CDR1 reads SGHRS; CDR2 reads YFSETQ. This CDR3 spans 19 amino acids. The CDR3 region is CASNRKPGQDYSGANVLTF. The CDR3 region has the DNA TGCGCCAGCAACCGAAAGCCGGGACAGGACTACTCTGGGGCCAACGTCCTGACTTTC.

The chain links TRBV27 to TRBJ2-4, with no clear D. There are 16 residues in the CDR3. V lost 7 bases and J 3 bases, leaving 19 bases between the germline ends. The germline V gene encodes CDR1 MNHEY and CDR2 SMNVEV (reference sequence). The CDR3 protein is CASNALLGTLKNIQYF. CDR3 in DNA: TGTGCCAGCAATGCACTCCTCGGTACGCTCAAAAACATTCAGTACTTC.

V is TRBV28 and J is TRBJ1-2, with D maybe TRBD1 (5 bases). The V end lost 5 bases, the J end lost 2 bases, and 12 bases lay between the germline ends. The germline V gene has CDR1 MDHEN and CDR2 SYDVKM. CDR3 length: 14 amino acids. CDR3 amino acids: CASSEGRTNYGYTF. CDR3 nucleotide sequence: TGTGCCAGCAGTGAGGGACGGACCAACTATGGCTACACCTTC.

The chain combines TRBV4-3 with TRBJ2-1; D gene uncertain. Trimming removed 0 bases from V and 2 bases from J, with 14 bases in between. CDR1 and CDR2 (germline): LGHNA, YSLEER. The CDR3 extends over 17 amino acids. In DNA, the CDR3 is TGCGCCAGCAGCCAAGACTCATTCAGTTTAACCTACAATGAGCAGTTCTTC. It encodes CASSQDSFSLTYNEQFF.

There are a few counts of this clonotype. This rearrangement joins TRBV19 to TRBJ2-5; D possibly uses TRBD1 or TRBD2 (6 bases each). This CDR3 spans 14 amino acids. CDR1 LNHDA and CDR2 SQIVND come from the germline V gene (reference sequence). V dropped 3 bases and J dropped 5 bases, with 13 bases sitting between them. CDR3 in amino acids: CASSMGGQEETQYF. The CDR3 DNA reads as TGTGCCAGTAGTATGGGGGGCCAGGAGGAGACCCAGTACTTC.

In its sample, this clonotype was seen a few times. V and J are TRBV12-3 or TRBV12-4 and TRBJ2-1; 7 bases align to TRBD2. J was trimmed by 5 bases and V by 5 bases; bases with no gene match: 9. This CDR3 spans 15 amino acids. CDR3 in amino acids: CASSPVGGGNNEQFF. DNA of the CDR3: TGTGCCAGCAGTCCCGTTGGGGGGGGTAACAATGAGCAGTTCTTC.

This clonotype was seen at least ten times. The chain has TRBV20-1 and TRBJ2-3; D might be TRBD2 (6 bases). Germline V gene sequence: CDR1 DFQATT, CDR2 SNEGSKA (reference sequence). The CDR3 is 15 residues long. V was trimmed by 0 bases and J by 1 base, leaving 11 bases between them. The CDR3 region has the DNA TGCAGTGCTAGAGATGGGAGGAGGGGCACAGATACGCAGTATTTT. Encoded protein: CSARDGRRGTDTQYF.

The chain is built from TRBV20-1 and TRBJ2-2; tentatively, D is TRBD1 (5 bases). Trimming left V 6 bases short and J 0 bases short, with 14 bases between. The CDR3 is 15 residues long. Germline V gives CDR1 DFQATT, CDR2 SNEGSKA (reference sequence). CDR3 residues: CSATPGAANTGELFF. DNA of the CDR3: TGCAGTGCCACCCCTGGGGCGGCGAACACCGGGGAGCTGTTTTTT.

The chain uses TRBV20-1 and TRBJ1-5, with 9 bases fitting TRBD1. CDR1 and CDR2 (germline): DFQATT, SNEGSKA (reference sequence). Unmatched junction bases numbered 5, after V lost 6 bases and J lost 5 bases. The CDR3 contains 13 residues. CDR3 DNA sequence: TGCAGTGCCGGACAGGGGCCGCATCAGCCCCAGCATTTT. Amino acid sequence: CSAGQGPHQPQHF.

J is TRBJ1-5 and V is TRBV12-3 or TRBV12-4; the match to TRBD1 covers 10 bases. The CDR3 consists of 15 residues. V shed 8 bases and J 3 bases; nucleotides not matched to a gene: 7. The CDR3 coding sequence is TGTGCCAGCGACGGGACAGGGGACTCCAATCAGCCCCAGCATTTT. Its protein product is CASDGTGDSNQPQHF.

This clonotype was seen a handful of times. This chain uses TRBV9 with TRBJ2-1, with TRBD2 matching over 7 bases. CDR3 length: 17 residues. The J segment lost 2 bases and the V segment lost 0 bases, leaving 8 bases of the junction unmatched. Germline values: CDR1 SGDLS, CDR2 YYNGEE. CDR3: CASSVASLAVAYNEQFF. The CDR3 bases are TGTGCCAGCAGCGTAGCGTCCCTAGCGGTGGCCTACAATGAGCAGTTCTTC.